This T cell receptor (beta chain) was sequenced during a study of cytomegalovirus exposure and HLA in healthy donors. As concerns this clone: Its antigen is as yet unknown.

General study points: The CMV antigen specificity of a few CMV-associated chains was confirmed through in vitro analysis. A missense variant in DCLRE1C was later tied to TCR beta V- and J-gene trimming. Available immune exposure information was restricted to CMV serostatus only.

The V gene lost 5 bases and the J gene lost 8 bases, with 9 bases spanning the gap. CDR3 length: 11 amino acids. Germline V gene data show CDR1 as SEHNR and CDR2 as FQNEAQ (reference sequence). A multiplex PCR was run with 60 Vbeta primers and 13 Jbeta primers. Repertoires were generated with immunoSEQ multiplex PCR, while TCRdb's copy carries only in-frame clones and drops some. The table records 110,000 to 150,000 clones, approximately 80% of them present only once. Sequenced sample: PBMCs. The receptor comes from a man younger than 35 in good health and CMV-seronegative. The chain couples TRBV7-9 to TRBJ1-2, with D tentatively TRBD1 (6 bases). The DNA for the CDR3 is TGTGCCAGCAGCCTACAGGGAGGCTACACCTTC. Translated: CASSLQGGYTF.